This TCR beta chain originates from a study of T cells in Graves' hyperthyroidism and ophthalmopathy. The CDR3 loop spans 19 amino acids. Germline V gene lookup returns CDR1 SGHTA and CDR2 FQGTGA. The V gene end was trimmed by 9 bases and the J gene end by 0 bases; junction bases not matched to a gene: 16. TCR beta CDR3 regions were amplified from RNA. HTBI primers drove first-round RT-PCR of the TCR CDR3. TCRdb re-analysed the multiplex PCR reads in MiXCR, keeping a single row per CDR3 protein. The profile shows a few hundred thousand distinct CDR3 sequences, 15% to 18% of them singletons. Material: blood. The clonotype originates from a woman in her thirties with Graves' hyperthyroidism. The J gene is TRBJ2-6, the V gene TRBV7-3; 8 positions agree with TRBD2. CDR3 nucleotides: TGTGCCAGTAGTATAGGTAGCGGGACGGGATTCTCTGGGGCCAACGTCCTGACTTTC. Its protein product is CASSIGSGTGFSGANVLTF.